What follows describes a single TCR beta chain. The entry originates in a study of blood T cell repertoires in COVID-19. Sequencing was performed with immunoSEQ multiplex PCR; in TCRdb, only in-frame clones are kept and a portion is missing. Of roughly 360,000 clones listed, 70% to 85% were seen once; the top ten hold under 1.2%. The source is a human donor with acute or convalescent COVID-19. The donor label of this sample is uncertain. Sequencing was done on a sample of peripheral blood.

In nucleotides, the CDR3 is TGTGCCAGTAGTACCTACAGGGAGCATCAGCCCCAGCATTTT. Amino acids: CASSTYREHQPQHF. The chain joins TRBV19 to TRBJ1-5; weak D call: TRBD1 (6 bases). The length of the CDR3 is 14 residues. Looked up from germline, CDR1 is LNHDA and CDR2 is SQIVND (reference sequence). V was trimmed by 4 bases and J by 5 bases, leaving 12 bases between them.